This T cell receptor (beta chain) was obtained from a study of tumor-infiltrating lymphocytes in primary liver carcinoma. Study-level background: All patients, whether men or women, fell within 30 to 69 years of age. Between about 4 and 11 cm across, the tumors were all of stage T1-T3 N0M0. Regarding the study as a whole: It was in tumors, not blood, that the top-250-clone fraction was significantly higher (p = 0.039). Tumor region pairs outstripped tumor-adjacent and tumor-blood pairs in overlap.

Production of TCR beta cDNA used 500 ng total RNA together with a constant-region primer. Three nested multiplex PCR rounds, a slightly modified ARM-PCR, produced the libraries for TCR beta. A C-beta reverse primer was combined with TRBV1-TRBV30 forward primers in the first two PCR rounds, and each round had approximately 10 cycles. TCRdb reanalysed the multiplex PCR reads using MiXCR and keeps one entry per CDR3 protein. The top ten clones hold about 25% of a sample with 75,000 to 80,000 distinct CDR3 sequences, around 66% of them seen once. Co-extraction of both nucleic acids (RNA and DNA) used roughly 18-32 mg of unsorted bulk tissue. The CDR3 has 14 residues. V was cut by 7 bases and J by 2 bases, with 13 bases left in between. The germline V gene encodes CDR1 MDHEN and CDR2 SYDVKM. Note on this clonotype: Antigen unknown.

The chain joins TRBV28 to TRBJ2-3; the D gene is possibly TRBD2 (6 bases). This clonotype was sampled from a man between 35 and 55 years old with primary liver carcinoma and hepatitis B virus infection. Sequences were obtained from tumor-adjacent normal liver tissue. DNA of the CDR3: TGTGCCAGCAATCGGGCGGACTACACAGATACGCAGTATTTT. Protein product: CASNRADYTDTQYF.